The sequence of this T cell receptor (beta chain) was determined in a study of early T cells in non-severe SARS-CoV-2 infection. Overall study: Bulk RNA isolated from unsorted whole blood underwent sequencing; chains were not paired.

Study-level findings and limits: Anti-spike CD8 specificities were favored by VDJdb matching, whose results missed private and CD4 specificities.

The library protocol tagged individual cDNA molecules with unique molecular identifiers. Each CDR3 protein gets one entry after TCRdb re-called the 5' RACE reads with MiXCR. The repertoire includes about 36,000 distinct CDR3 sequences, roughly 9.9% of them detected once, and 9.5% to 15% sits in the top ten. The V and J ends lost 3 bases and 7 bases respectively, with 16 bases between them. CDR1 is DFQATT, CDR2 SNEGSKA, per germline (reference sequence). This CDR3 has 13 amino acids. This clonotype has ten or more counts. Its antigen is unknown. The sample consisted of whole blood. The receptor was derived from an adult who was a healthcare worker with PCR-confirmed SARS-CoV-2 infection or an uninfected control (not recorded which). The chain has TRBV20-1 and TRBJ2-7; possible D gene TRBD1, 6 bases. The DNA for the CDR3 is TGCAGTGCTAGCAGGGGCCCCACCCCGGAGCAGTACTTC. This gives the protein CSASRGPTPEQYF.